This T cell receptor (beta chain) was sequenced for a study of PD-1 blockade in classical Hodgkin lymphoma. Germline-derived CDR1 and CDR2 are MGHDK and SYGVNS. V was clipped by 6 bases and J by 3 bases; unmatched bases: 7. The CDR3 has 14 amino acids. The time point here: cycle 4 day 1 (C4D1), after 6 weeks of nivolumab. Brentuximab vedotin exposure varied among the patients, all of whom had relapsed after autologous stem cell transplantation. Complete response, partial response or progressive disease made up the best responses. TCRdb's table, derived via immunoSEQ multiplex PCR, lists solely in-frame clones and lacks some. The profile shows over 75,000 clones, approximately 90% of them singletons.

The sequence was obtained from a human donor with classical Hodgkin lymphoma. The specimen was peripheral blood mononuclear cells (PBMCs), collected before the fourth cycle of nivolumab. V gene TRBV25-1 combines with J gene TRBJ1-1; 7 nucleotides line up with TRBD1. The CDR3: CASRHTGVDTEAFF. CDR3 DNA: TGTGCCAGCAGACATACAGGGGTGGACACTGAAGCTTTCTTT.